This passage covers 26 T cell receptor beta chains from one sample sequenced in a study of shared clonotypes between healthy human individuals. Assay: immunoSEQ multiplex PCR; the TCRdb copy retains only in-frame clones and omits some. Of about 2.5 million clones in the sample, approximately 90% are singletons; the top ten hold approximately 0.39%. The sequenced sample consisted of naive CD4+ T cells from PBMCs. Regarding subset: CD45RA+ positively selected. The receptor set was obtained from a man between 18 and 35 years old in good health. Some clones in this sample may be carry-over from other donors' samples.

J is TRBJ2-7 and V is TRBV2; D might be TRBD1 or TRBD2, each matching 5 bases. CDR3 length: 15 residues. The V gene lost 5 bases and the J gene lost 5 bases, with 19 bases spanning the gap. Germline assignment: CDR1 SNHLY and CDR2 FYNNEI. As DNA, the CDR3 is TGTGCCAGCAGTCGTACCGGGACGGATAATGACGAGCAGTACTTC. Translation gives CASSRTGTDNDEQYF.

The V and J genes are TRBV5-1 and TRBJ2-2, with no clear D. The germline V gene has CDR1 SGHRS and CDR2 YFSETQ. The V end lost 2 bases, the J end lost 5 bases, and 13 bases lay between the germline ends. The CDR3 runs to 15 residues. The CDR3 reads CASSFLGTPTGELFF. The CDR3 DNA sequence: TGCGCCAGCAGCTTCCTAGGAACCCCGACCGGGGAGCTGTTTTTT.

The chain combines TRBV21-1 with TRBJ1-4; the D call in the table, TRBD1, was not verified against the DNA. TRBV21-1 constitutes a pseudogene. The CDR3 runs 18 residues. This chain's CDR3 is CASSKCLTGREGNEKLFF. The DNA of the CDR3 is TGTGCCAGCAGCAAATGCCTCACAGGGCGAGAGGGTAATGAAAAACTGTTTTTT.

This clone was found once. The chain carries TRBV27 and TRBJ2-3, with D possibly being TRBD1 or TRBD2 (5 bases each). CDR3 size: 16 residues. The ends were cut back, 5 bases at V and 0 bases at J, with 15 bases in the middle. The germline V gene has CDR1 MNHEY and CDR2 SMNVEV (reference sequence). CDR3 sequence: CASSPQGGSSTDTQYF. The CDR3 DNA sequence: TGTGCCAGCAGTCCCCAGGGCGGGTCTAGCACAGATACGCAGTATTTT.

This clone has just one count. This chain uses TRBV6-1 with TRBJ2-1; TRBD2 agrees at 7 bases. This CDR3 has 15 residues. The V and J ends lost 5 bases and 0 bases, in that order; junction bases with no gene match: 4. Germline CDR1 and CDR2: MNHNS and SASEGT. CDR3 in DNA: TGTGCCAGCAGTCGAGCGGGATACTCCTACAATGAGCAGTTCTTC. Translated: CASSRAGYSYNEQFF.

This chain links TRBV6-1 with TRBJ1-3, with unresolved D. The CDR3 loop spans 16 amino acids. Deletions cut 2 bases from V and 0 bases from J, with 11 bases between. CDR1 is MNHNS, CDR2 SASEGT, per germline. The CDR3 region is CASSEQGPFSGNTIYF. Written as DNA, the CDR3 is TGTGCCAGCAGTGAACAAGGGCCATTCTCTGGAAACACCATATATTTT.

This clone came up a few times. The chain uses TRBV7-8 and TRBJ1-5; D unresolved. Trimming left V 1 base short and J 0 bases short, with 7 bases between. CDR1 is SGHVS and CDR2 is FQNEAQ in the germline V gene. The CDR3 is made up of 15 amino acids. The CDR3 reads CASSLDRYSNQPQHF. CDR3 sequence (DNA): TGTGCCAGCAGCTTAGACAGATATAGCAATCAGCCCCAGCATTTT.

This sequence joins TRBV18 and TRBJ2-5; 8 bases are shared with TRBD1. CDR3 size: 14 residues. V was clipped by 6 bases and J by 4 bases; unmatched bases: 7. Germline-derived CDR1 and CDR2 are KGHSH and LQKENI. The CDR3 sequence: CASSSGQGVETQYF. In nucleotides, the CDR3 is TGTGCCAGCTCGTCCGGACAGGGAGTAGAGACCCAGTACTTC. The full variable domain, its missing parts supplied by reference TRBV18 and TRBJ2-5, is NAGVMQNPRHLVRRRGQEARLRCSPMKGHSHVYWYRQLPEEGLKFMVYLQKENIIDESGMPKERFSAEFPKEGPSILRIQQVVRGDSAAYFCASSSGQGVETQYFGPGTRLLVL.

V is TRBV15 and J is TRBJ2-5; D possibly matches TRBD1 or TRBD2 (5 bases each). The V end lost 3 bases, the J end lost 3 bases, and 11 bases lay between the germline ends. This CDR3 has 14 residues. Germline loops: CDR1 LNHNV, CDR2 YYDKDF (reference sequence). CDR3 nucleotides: TGTGCCACCAGCAGCCGGTTGGGGGAAGAGACCCAGTACTTC. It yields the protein CATSSRLGEETQYF.

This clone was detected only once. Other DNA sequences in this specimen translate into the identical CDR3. CDR3 nucleotides: TGTGCCAGCAGCTTGGAACCCTACGAGCAGTACTTC. Amino acid sequence: CASSLEPYEQYF. V usage is TRBV5-6 and J usage is TRBJ2-7; D unclear. Deletions cut 0 bases from V and 2 bases from J, with 3 bases between. The CDR3 runs 12 residues. Germline CDR1 reads SGHDT; CDR2 reads YYEEEE.

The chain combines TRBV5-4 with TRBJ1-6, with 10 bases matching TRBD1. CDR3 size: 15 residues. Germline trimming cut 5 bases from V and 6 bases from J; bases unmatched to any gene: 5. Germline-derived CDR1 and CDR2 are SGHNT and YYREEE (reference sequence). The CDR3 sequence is CASSTGTGVNSPLHF. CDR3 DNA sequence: TGTGCCAGCAGTACCGGGACAGGGGTTAATTCACCCCTCCACTTT.

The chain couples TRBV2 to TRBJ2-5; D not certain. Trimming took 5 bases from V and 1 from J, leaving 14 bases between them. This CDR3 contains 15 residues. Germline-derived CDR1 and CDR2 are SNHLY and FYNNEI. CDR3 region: CASSRRATAQETQYF. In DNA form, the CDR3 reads TGTGCCAGCAGTCGACGGGCCACAGCCCAAGAGACCCAGTACTTC.

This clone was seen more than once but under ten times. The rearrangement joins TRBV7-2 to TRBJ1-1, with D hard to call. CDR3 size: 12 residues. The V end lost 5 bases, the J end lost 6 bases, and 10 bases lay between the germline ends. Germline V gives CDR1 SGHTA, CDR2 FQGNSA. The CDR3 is CASSQGRPEAFF. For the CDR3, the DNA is TGTGCCAGCAGCCAAGGCCGCCCTGAAGCTTTCTTT.

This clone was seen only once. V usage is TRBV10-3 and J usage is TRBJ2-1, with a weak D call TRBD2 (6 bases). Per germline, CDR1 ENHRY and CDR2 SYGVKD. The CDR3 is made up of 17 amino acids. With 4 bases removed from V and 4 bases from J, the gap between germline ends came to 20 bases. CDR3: CAISGGTLAERYNEQFF. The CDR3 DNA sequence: TGTGCCATCAGTGGGGGAACCTTAGCGGAAAGGTACAATGAGCAGTTCTTC.

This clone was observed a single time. CDR3 residues: CASSPRQPQEGYTF. CDR3 nucleotides: TGTGCCAGCAGCCCCCGACAGCCTCAGGAGGGCTACACCTTC. This chain joins TRBV7-2 and TRBJ1-2; D is possibly TRBD1 (5 bases). Between the trimmed V and J ends, which lost 5 bases and 8 bases, there was a span of 18 bases. Germline V lookup: CDR1 SGHTA, CDR2 FQGNSA. The CDR3 spans 14 residues.

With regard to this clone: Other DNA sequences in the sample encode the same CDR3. In nucleotides, the CDR3 is TGTGCCAGCAGCTTAGTGCCCTATGGCTACACCTTC. It codes for CASSLVPYGYTF. This chain links TRBV7-9 with TRBJ1-2, with no clear D. The V gene's germline CDR1 is SEHNR and CDR2 FQNEAQ (reference sequence). The CDR3 has 12 residues. V dropped 1 base and J dropped 4 bases, with 4 bases sitting between them.

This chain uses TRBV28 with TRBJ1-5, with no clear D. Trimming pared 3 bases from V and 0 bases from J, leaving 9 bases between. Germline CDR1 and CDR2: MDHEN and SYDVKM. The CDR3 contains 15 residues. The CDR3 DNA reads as TGTGCCAGCAGTTTTTCGACTTTTAGCAATCAGCCCCAGCATTTT. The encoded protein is CASSFSTFSNQPQHF. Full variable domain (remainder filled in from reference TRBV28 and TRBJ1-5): DVKVTQSSRYLVKRTGEKVFLECVQDMDHENMFWYRQDPGLGLRLIYFSYDVKMKEKGDIPEGYSVSREKKERFSLILESASTNQTSMYLCASSFSTFSNQPQHFGDGTRLSIL.

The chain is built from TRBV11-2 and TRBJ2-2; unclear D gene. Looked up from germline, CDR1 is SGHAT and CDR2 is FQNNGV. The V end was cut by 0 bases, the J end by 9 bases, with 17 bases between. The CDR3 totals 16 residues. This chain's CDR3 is CASSLDTLPVIRELFF. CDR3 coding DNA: TGTGCCAGCAGCTTAGATACACTGCCGGTTATCAGGGAGCTGTTTTTT.

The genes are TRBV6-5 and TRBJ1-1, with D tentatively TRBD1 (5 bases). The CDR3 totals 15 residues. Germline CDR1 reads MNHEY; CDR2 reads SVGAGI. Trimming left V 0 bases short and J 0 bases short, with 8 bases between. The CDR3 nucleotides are TGTGCCAGCAGTTACTCGAGACAGATGAACACTGAAGCTTTCTTT. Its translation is CASSYSRQMNTEAFF.

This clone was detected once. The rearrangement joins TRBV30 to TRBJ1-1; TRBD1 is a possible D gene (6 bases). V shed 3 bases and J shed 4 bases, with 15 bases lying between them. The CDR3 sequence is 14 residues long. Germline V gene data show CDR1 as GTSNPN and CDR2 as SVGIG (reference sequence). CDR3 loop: CAWSDGRGGTEAFF. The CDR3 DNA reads TGTGCCTGGAGCGATGGTCGAGGGGGCACTGAAGCTTTCTTT.

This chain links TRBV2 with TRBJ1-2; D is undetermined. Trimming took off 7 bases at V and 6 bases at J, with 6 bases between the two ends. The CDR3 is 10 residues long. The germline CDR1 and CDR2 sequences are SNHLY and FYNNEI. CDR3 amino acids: CASIGNGYTF. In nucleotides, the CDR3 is TGTGCCAGCATTGGTAATGGCTACACCTTC.

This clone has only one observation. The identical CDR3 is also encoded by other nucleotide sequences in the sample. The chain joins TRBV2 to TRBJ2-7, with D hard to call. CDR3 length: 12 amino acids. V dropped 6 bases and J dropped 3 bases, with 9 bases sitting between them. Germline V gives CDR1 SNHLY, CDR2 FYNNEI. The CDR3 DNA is TGTGCCAGCAGCGAACAGAGCTACGAGCAGTACTTC. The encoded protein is CASSEQSYEQYF.

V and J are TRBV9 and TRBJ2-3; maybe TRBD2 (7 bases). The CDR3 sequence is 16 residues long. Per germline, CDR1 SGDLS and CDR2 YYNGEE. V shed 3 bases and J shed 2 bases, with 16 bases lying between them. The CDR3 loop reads CASSAQGGVSTDTQYF. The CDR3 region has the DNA TGTGCCAGCAGCGCCCAAGGGGGGGTGTCCACAGATACGCAGTATTTT.

CDR3: CASSTGTLSYEQYF. DNA of the CDR3: TGTGCCAGCAGCACAGGTACCCTCTCCTACGAGCAGTACTTC. V and J are TRBV11-2 and TRBJ2-7, with TRBD1 as a possible D gene (5 bases). Trimming pared 5 bases from V and 0 bases from J, leaving 11 bases between. Germline V lookup: CDR1 SGHAT, CDR2 FQNNGV. There are 14 residues in the CDR3.

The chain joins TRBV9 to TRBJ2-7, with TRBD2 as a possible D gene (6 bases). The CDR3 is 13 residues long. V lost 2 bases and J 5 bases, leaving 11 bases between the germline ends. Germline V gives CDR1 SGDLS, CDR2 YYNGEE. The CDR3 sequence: CASSVGTPHEQYF. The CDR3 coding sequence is TGTGCCAGCAGCGTGGGGACTCCCCACGAGCAGTACTTC.

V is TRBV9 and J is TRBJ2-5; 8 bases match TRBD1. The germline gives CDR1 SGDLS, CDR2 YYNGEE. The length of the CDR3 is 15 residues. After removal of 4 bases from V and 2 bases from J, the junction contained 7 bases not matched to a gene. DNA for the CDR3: TGTGCCAGCAGCCCGGGACAGGCCGTTCAAGAGACCCAGTACTTC. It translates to CASSPGQAVQETQYF. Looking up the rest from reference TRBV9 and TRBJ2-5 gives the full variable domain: DSGVTQTPKHLITATGQRVTLRCSPRSGDLSVYWYQQSLDQGLQFLIQYYNGEERAKGNILERFSAQQFPDLHSELNLSSLELGDSALYFCASSPGQAVQETQYFGPGTRLLVL.